The 9 T cell receptor beta chains listed next were all sequenced from one sample in a study of human T cells and chemical hapten exposure. TCRdb processed the RACE reads anew with MiXCR; each CDR3 protein has one entry. The table includes tens of thousands of distinct CDR3 sequences, about 9.6% detected once. The time point denotes: patch test 1, 2 weeks after DPC sensitization. Treatment here: therapeutic diphenylcyclopropenone sensitization with weekly scalp DPC. The sequences come from whole blood, collected in connection with sensitization to the hapten diphenylcyclopropenone (DPC). The receptors were gathered from a woman aged 35 to 49 with alopecia areata. Some clones in this sample may be carry-over from other donors' samples.

This clonotype was picked up many times. CDR3 DNA sequence: TGTGCCAGCAGTGCCCTAGCGGGGAGCACAGATACGCAGTATTTT. Translation gives CASSALAGSTDTQYF. V and J are TRBV6-1 and TRBJ2-3, with 9 nucleotides matching TRBD2. CDR1 MNHNS and CDR2 SASEGT come from the germline V gene. CDR3 length: 15 amino acids. The V segment lost 4 bases and the J segment 0 bases; nucleotides outside the gene matches: 2.

This clonotype was counted only a few times. The chain combines TRBV28 with TRBJ2-7; the D is unclear. The CDR3 covers 13 residues. With 7 bases removed from V and 1 base from J, the gap between germline ends came to 11 bases. The germline V gene encodes CDR1 MDHEN and CDR2 SYDVKM. The CDR3 sequence: CASTWSESYEQYF. CDR3 bases: TGTGCCAGCACCTGGAGTGAATCCTACGAGCAGTACTTC.

This clonotype came up a few times. The V gene is TRBV5-1, the J gene TRBJ2-1; D possibly matches TRBD1 or TRBD2 (5 bases each). The germline V and J ends were trimmed by 3 bases and 4 bases, with 20 bases remaining between them. Germline V gives CDR1 SGHRS, CDR2 YFSETQ. The CDR3 loop spans 17 amino acids. For the CDR3, the DNA is TGCGCCAGCAGCTCCCTCTTAGGTGGGGGATCTTACAATGAGCAGTTCTTC. This gives the protein CASSSLLGGGSYNEQFF.

The chain joins TRBV9 to TRBJ2-2; weak D call: TRBD2 (5 bases). The length of the CDR3 is 13 residues. V was pared by 6 bases and J by 7 bases, with 13 bases between. The V gene's germline CDR1 is SGDLS and CDR2 YYNGEE. The CDR3: CASTAGRGGELFF. The CDR3 coding sequence is TGTGCCAGCACCGCCGGACGGGGCGGGGAGCTGTTTTTT.

This clonotype was seen repeatedly, ten times or more. The J gene is TRBJ2-6, the V gene TRBV18; the D call may be TRBD1 or TRBD2 (5 bases each). This CDR3 contains 14 residues. V shed 3 bases and J shed 4 bases, with 7 bases lying between them. The germline gives CDR1 KGHSH, CDR2 LQKENI. Here the CDR3 reads CASSPGGGANVLTF. CDR3 in DNA: TGTGCCAGCTCACCTGGGGGAGGGGCCAACGTCCTGACTTTC.

At least ten counts were recorded for this clonotype. The chain carries TRBV30 and TRBJ1-2, with 7 bases identical to TRBD1. CDR3 length: 14 amino acids. The germline V gene encodes CDR1 GTSNPN and CDR2 SVGIG (reference sequence). V was clipped by 8 bases and J by 0 bases; unmatched bases: 9. The CDR3 DNA is TGTGCCGGCCGGGACAGCTACTCTAACTATGGCTACACCTTC. The encoded protein is CAGRDSYSNYGYTF.

The genes are TRBV5-1 and TRBJ1-2; TRBD1 is a possible D gene (5 bases). This CDR3 is 13 amino acids long. Between the trimmed V and J ends, which lost 4 bases and 2 bases, there was a span of 9 bases. Per the germline V gene, CDR1 is SGHRS and CDR2 is YFSETQ. DNA of the CDR3: TGCGCCAGCAGCCCGACAGCCAACTATGGCTACACCTTC. Its translation: CASSPTANYGYTF.

This clonotype has at least ten counts. The chain joins TRBV27 to TRBJ1-2, with D possibly TRBD1 on 6 matching bases. From germline, CDR1 is MNHEY and CDR2 SMNVEV (reference sequence). Trimming shortened V by 6 bases and J by 4 bases, and 12 bases separated the two germline ends. The CDR3 has 13 amino acids. CDR3 protein: CASSSDRFYGYTF. The CDR3 nucleotides are TGTGCCAGCAGCTCAGACAGGTTCTATGGCTACACCTTC.

The chain couples TRBV10-1 to TRBJ2-5; TRBD2 matches at 8 bases. Trimming at V came to 6 bases and at J to 2 bases, leaving 17 bases not matched to a gene. Per the germline V gene, CDR1 is WNHNN and CDR2 is SYGVQD (reference sequence). The length of the CDR3 is 18 residues. CDR3 sequence: CASRWASGRPLRQETQYF. CDR3 coding DNA: TGCGCCAGCAGGTGGGCTAGCGGGCGCCCACTGCGACAAGAGACCCAGTACTTC.